These T cell receptor beta chains were read from a single sample in a study of cytomegalovirus exposure and HLA in healthy donors. Assay: immunoSEQ multiplex PCR; the TCRdb copy retains only in-frame clones and omits some. There are some 190,000 clones in the sample; around nine tenths occur only once, and 7.2% lies in the top ten. What was sequenced was PBMCs. These TCRs come from a man aged 25-40 years in good health and CMV-seropositive. The CDR3 runs from the conserved cysteine through the conserved F or W. Each record gives: CDR3 protein, J gene, V gene, D gene. A D gene is named only where the DNA matches it firmly.

CASSEYIGQGLDTEAFF,TRBJ1-1,TRBV25-1,TRBD1
CASSIQSESNYGYTF,TRBJ1-2,TRBV19,.
CASSQEAGVHQPQHF,TRBJ1-5,TRBV4-2,.
CASSTNPTAGSYNEQFF,TRBJ2-1,TRBV5-1,.
CASSSQRGLYNEQFF,TRBJ2-1,TRBV11-3,TRBD2
CASSERGPRGEKLFF,TRBJ1-4,TRBV6-1,TRBD1
CASSYAGSAYEQYF,TRBJ2-7,TRBV6-5,.
CASSQGLWNTEAFF,TRBJ1-1,TRBV7-7,.
CASSQDVRGPYEQYF,TRBJ2-7,TRBV4-3,.
CASSPRTGREQETQYF,TRBJ2-5,TRBV9,.
CASRRGQDISNQPQHF,TRBJ1-5,TRBV2,TRBD1
CASSARDSATYGYTF,TRBJ1-2,TRBV9,TRBD1
CATSYPNEKLFF,TRBJ1-4,TRBV15,.
CASSVDNYGYTF,TRBJ1-2,TRBV9,.
CASSWSGGRSYNEQFF,TRBJ2-1,TRBV5-4,TRBD2
CASSGGSYNINEQFF,TRBJ2-1,TRBV6-1,.
CASSLSRGGENEQYF,TRBJ2-7,TRBV27,.